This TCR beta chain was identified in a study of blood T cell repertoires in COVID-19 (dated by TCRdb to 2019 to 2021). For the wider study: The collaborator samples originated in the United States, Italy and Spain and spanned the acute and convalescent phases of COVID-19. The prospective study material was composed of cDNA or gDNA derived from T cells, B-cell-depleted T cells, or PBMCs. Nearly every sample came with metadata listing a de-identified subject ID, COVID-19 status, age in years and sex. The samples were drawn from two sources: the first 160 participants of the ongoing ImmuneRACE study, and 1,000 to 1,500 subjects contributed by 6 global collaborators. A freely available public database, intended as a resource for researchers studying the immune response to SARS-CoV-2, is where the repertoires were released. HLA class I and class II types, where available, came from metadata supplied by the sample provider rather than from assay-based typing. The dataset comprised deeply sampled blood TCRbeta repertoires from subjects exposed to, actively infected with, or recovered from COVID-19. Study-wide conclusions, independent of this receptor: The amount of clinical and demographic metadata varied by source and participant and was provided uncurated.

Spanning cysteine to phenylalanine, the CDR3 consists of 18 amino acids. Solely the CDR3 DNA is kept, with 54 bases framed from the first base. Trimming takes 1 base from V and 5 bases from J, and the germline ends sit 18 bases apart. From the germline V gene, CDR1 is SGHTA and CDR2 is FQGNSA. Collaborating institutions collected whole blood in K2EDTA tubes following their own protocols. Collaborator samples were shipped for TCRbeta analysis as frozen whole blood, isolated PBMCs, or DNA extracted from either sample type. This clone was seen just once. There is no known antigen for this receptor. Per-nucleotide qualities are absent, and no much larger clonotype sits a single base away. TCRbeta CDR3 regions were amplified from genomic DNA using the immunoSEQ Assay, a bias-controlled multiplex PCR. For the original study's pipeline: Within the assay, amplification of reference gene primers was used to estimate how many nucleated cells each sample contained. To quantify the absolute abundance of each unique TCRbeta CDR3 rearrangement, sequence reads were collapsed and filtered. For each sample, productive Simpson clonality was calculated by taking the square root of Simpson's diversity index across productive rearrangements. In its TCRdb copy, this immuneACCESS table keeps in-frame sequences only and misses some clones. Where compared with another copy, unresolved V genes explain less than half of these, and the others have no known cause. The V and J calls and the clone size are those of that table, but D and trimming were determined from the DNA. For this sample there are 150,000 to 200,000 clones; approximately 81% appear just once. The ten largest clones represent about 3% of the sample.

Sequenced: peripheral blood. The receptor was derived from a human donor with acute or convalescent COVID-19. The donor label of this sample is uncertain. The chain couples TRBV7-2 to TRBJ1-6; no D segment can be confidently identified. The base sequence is TGTGCCAGCAGCTTAGTAGCGTCGGGTGTGCTCGATAATTCACCCCTCCACTTT. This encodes CASSLVASGVLDNSPLHF.